What follows describes a single T cell receptor (beta chain). Its antigen is not identified. This entry belongs to a study of identical twins. Study-wide results and caveats: Models underestimated how often monozygotic twins shared out-of-frame TCR alpha. Part of the zero-insertion signal could reflect confounding by invariant MAIT and iNKT cells.

TCRdb called the 5' RACE reads again in MiXCR, with one record for every CDR3 protein. The sample yields some 500,000 distinct CDR3 sequences, roughly an eighth seen once. The V gene lost 0 bases and the J gene lost 2 bases, with 10 bases spanning the gap. This CDR3 is 15 amino acids long. Germline V CDR1 and CDR2: SGDLS, YYNGEE. These same records also appear under a second study, on yellow fever vaccine responses in identical twins. From that study: Reportedly, the response of twins' T cells to the vaccine seemed partly convergent, partly personalized.

The clonotype originates from a woman under 30 in good health. Sequencing used CD4+ T cells sorted from blood. This rearrangement joins TRBV9 to TRBJ2-3; D not resolved. DNA of the CDR3: TGTGCCAGCAGCGTAGCCTGGGGTGTCACAGATACGCAGTATTTT. Protein product: CASSVAWGVTDTQYF.